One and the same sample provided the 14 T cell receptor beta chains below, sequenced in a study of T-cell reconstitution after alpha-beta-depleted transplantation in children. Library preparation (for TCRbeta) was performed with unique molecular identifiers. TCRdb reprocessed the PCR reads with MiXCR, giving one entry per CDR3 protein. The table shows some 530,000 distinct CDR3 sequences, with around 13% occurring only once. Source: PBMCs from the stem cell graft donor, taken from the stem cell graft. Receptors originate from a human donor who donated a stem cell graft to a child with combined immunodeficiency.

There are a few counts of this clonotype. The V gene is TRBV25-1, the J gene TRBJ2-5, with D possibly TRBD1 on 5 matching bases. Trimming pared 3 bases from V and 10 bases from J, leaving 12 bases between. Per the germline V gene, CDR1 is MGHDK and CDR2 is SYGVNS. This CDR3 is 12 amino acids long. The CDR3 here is CASSEQGIDQYF. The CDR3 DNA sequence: TGTGCCAGCAGTGAGCAGGGTATCGACCAGTACTTC.

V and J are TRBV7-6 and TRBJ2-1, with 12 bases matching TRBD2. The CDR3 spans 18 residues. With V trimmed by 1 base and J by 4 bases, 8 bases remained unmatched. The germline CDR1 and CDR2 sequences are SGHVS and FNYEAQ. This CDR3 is CASSLGLAGGPGYNEQFF. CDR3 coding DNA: TGTGCCAGCAGCTTAGGGCTAGCGGGAGGGCCCGGGTACAATGAGCAGTTCTTC.

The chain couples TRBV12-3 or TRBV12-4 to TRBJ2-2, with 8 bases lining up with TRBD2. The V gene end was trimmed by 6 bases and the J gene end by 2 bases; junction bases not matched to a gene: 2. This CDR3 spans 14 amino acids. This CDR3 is CASRIAGNTGELFF. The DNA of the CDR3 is TGTGCCAGCAGAATAGCGGGAAACACCGGGGAGCTGTTTTTT.

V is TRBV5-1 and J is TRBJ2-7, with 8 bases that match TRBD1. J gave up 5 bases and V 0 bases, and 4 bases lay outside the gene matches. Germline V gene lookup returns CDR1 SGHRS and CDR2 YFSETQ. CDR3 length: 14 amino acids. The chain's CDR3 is CASSLGTGYHEQYF. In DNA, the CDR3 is TGCGCCAGCAGCTTGGGGACAGGGTACCACGAGCAGTACTTC.

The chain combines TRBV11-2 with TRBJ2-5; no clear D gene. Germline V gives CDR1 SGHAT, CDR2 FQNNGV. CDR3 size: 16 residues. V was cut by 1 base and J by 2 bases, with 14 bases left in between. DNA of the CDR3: TGTGCCAGCAGCTTAGGGGGAAGCCTTCGGCAAGAGACCCAGTACTTC. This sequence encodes CASSLGGSLRQETQYF.

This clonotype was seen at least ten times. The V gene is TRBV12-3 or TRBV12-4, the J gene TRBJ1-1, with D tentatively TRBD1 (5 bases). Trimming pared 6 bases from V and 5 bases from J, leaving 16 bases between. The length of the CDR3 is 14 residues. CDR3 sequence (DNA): TGTGCCAGCAGACAGGCCCGGGACTCGACTGAAGCTTTCTTT. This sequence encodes CASRQARDSTEAFF.

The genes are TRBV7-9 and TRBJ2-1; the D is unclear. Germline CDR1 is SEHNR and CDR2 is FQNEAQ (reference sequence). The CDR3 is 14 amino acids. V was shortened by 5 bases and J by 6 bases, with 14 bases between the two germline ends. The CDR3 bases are TGTGCCAGCAGCCCCCGGGCGGCCCCCAATGAGCAGTTCTTC. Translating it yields CASSPRAAPNEQFF. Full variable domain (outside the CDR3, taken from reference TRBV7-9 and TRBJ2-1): DTGVSQNPRHKITKRGQNVTFRCDPISEHNRLYWYRQTLGQGPEFLTYFQNEAQLEKSRLLSDRFSAERPKGSFSTLEIQRTEQGDSAMYLCASSPRAAPNEQFFGPGTRLTVL.

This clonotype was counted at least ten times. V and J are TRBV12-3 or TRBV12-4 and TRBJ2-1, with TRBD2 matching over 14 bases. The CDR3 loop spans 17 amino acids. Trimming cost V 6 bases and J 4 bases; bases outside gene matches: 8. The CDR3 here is CASRLGLAGGLYNEQFF. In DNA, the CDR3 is TGTGCCAGCAGACTCGGACTAGCGGGAGGTCTATACAATGAGCAGTTCTTC.

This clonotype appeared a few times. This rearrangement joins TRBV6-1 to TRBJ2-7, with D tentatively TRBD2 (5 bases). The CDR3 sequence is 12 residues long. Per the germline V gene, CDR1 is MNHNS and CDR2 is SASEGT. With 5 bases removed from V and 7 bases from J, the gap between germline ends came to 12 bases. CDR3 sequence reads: CASSPRPGEQYF. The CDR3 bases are TGTGCCAGCAGTCCCAGGCCGGGAGAGCAGTACTTC.

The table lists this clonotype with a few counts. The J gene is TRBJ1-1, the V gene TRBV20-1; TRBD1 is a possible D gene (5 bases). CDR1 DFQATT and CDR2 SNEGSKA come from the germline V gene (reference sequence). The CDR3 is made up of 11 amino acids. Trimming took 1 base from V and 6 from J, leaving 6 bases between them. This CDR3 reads CSARGGAEAFF. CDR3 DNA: TGCAGTGCTAGAGGGGGGGCTGAAGCTTTCTTT.

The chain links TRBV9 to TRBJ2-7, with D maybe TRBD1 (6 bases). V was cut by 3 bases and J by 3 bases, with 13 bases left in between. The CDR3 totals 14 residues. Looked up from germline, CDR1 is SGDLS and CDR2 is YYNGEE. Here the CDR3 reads CASSADGQIYEQYF. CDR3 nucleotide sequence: TGTGCCAGCAGCGCCGATGGACAGATCTACGAGCAGTACTTC.

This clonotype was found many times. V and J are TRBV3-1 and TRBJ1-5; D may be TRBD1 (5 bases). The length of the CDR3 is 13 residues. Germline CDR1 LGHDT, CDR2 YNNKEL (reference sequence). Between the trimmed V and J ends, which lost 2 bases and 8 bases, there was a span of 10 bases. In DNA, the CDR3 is TGTGCCAGCAGCCAACGGGGGGGTGAGCCCCAGCATTTT. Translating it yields CASSQRGGEPQHF. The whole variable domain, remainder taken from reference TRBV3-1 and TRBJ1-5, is DTAVSQTPKYLVTQMGNDKSIKCEQNLGHDTMYWYKQDSKKFLKIMFSYNNKELIINETVPNRFSPKSPDKAHLNLHINSLELGDSAVYFCASSQRGGEPQHFGDGTRLSIL.

The CDR3 DNA follows: TGCAGCGTTGACCTGGCCCCTCGGACGACCTACAATGAGCAGTTCTTC. The encoded protein is CSVDLAPRTTYNEQFF. This sequence joins TRBV29-1 and TRBJ2-1, with D unresolved. With 3 bases removed from V and 2 bases from J, the gap between germline ends came to 17 bases. The CDR3 covers 16 residues. CDR1 and CDR2 from the germline V gene are SQVTM and ANQGSEA.

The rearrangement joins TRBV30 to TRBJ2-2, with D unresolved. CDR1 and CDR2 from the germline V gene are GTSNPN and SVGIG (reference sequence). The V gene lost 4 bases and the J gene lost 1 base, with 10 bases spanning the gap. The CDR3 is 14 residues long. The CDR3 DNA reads TGTGCCTGGACGCGGACGGTGAACACCGGGGAGCTGTTTTTT. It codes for CAWTRTVNTGELFF.